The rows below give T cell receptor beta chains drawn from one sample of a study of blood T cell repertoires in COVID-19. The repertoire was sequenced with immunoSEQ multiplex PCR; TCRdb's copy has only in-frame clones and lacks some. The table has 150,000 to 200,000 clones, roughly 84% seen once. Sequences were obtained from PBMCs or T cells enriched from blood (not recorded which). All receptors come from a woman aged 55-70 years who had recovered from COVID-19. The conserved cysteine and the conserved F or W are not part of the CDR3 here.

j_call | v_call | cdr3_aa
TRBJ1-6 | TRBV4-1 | ASSQVGDTHSPLH
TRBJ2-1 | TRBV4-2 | ASSQGAFSYNEQF
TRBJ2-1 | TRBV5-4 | ASRVKQSSYNEQF
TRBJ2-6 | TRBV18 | ASSPMQGTPGANVLT
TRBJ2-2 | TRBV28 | ASSPGLATTGELF
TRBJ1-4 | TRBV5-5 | ASSLGPTGVGEKLF
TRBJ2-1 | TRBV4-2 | ASSQGGSNEQF
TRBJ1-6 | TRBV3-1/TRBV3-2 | ASSQGTPSPLH
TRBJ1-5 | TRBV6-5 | ASRTGAQPQH
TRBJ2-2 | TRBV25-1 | ASSGQEDTGELF
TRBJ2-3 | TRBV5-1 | ASSLYRGNTDTQY
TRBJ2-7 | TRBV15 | ATSRDRFASGTHEQY
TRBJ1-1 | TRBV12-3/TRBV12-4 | ASTLREGTEAF
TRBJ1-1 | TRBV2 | ASSGDSPNREAF
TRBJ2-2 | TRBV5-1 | ASSLGGTRSGTGELF
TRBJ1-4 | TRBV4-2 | ASTQGQGLSNEKLF
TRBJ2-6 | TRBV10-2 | ASREDRGSGANVLT
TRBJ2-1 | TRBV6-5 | ASKLDRVQTNEQF
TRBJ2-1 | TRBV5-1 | ASSATGEEQF
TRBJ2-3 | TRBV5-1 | ASSLELAGVGSDTQY
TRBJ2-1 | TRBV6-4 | ASSGTSGGLDEQF
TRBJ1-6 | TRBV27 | ASSLSAPREVNNSPLH
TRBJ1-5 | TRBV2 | ASRLSNQPQH
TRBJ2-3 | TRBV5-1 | ASSGLPSADTQY
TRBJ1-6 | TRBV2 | ASTRGSGSPLH
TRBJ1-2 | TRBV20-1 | SAAPRDGYT
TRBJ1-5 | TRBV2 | ASMEDSNQPQH
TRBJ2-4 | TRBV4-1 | ASSQDPRVQAVAIQY
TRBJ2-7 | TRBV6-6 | ASSYSWTGSSYEQY
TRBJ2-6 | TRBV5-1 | ASSFTGTLFRSGANVLT
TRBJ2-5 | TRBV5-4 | ASSGPTETQETQY
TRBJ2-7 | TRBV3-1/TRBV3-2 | ASSQAGHYSYEQY
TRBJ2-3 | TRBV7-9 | ASSSTSGGYSDTQY
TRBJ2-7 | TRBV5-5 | ASSTLAGGSYEQY
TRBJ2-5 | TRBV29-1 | SVSSPGRETQY
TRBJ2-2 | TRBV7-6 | ASTPLGQGTGELF
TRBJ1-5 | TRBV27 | ASSSREDQPQH
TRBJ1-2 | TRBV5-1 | ASGPGDYGYT
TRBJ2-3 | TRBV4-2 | ASSQEESRETQY
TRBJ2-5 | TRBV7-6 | ASSPVGALGGETQY